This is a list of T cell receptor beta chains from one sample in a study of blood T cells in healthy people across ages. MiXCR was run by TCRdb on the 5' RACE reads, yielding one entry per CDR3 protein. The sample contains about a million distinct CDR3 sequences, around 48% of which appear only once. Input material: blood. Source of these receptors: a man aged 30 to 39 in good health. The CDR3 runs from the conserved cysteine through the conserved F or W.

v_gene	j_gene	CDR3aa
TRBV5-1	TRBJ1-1	CASSSTRENTEAFF
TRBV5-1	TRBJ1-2	CASSPMDANYGYTF
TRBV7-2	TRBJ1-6	CASSFAGNNSPLHF
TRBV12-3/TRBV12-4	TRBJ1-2	CASSQWAGGHGYTF
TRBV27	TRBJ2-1	CASSAGGSASYNEQFF
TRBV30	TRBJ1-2	CASADYGYTF
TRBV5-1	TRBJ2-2	CASSFLGHDTGELFF
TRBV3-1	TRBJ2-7	CASSQNGPYEQYF
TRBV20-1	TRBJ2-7	CSAPKRQGRYEQYF
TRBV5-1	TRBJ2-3	CASSSDAPVESTDTQYF
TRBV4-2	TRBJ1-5	CASSQDGVPQHF
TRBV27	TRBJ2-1	CASRPLAGVPNEQFF
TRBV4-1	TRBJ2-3	CASSRQTGTGYTDTQYF
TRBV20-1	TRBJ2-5	CSADPGLAVHNEQYF
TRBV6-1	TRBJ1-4	CATRAMRPEKLFF
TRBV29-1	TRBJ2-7	CSVVGLAGSYEQYF
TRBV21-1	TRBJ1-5	CASSTFYRGLNQPQHF
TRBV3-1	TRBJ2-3	CASSPFSLTDTQYF
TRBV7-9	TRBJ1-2	CASLDSDGYTF
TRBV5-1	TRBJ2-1	CASSSGQGPYNEQFF
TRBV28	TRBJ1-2	CASTTPAGMNGYTF
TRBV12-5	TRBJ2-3	CASGTPRSGGPDTQYF
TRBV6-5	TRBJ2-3	CASSYSQEGAPDTQYF
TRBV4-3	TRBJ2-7	CASSQSDGTGTSYEQYF
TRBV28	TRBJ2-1	CAGGKRSSYNEQFF
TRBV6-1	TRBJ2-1	CASGAGGATYNEQFF
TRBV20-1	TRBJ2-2	CSARDRTSTGELFF
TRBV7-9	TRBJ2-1	CASSSGLALSSYNEQFF
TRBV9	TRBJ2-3	CASSVEDYSDTQYF
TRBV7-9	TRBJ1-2	CASSYRTGSNYGYTF
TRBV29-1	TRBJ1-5	CSVVIANSNQPQHF
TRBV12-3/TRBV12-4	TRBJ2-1	CAALGRLAENEQFF
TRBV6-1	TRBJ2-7	CASRDASYEQYF
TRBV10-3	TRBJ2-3	CAISRQGSTDTQYF
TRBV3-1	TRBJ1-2	CASSLPGQGGYTF
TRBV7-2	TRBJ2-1	CASSFFVTATYNEQFF
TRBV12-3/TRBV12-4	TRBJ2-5	CASSLVLEETQYF
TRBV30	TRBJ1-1	CAWVGGSTEAFF
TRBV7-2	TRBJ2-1	CASRGVNNEQFF
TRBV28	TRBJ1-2	CASSAGANYGYTF
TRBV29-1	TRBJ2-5	CSVGDWYAGGETQYF
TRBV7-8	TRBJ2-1	CASSLSREGKTYNEQFF
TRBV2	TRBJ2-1	CASMRQGSSYNEQFF
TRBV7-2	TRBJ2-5	CASSPQKEGAVQETQYF